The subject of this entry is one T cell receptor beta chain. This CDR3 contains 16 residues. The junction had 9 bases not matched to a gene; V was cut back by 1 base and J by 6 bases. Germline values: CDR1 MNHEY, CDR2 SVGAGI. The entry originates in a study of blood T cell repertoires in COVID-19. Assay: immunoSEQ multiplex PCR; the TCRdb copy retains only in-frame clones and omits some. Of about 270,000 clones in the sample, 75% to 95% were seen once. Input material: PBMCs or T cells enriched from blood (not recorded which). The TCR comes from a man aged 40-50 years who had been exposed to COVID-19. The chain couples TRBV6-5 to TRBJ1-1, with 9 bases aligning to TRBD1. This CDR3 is CASSYFPTGGSSEAFF. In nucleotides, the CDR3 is TGTGCCAGCAGTTACTTCCCGACAGGGGGTTCGTCTGAAGCTTTCTTT.